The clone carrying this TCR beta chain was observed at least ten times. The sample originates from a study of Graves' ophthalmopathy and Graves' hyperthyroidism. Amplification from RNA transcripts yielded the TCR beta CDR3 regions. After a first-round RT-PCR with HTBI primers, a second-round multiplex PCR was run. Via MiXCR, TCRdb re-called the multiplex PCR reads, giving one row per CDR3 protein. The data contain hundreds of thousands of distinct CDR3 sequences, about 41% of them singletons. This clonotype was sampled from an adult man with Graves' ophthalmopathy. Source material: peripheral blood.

The CDR3: CASSLALSETQYF. As DNA, the CDR3 is TGTGCCAGCAGCTTAGCCCTCTCGGAGACCCAGTACTTC. This sequence joins TRBV7-9 and TRBJ2-5; no definite D call. The CDR3 sequence is 13 residues long. The germline V and J ends were trimmed by 0 bases and 5 bases, with 7 bases remaining between them. Germline assignment: CDR1 SEHNR and CDR2 FQNEAQ (reference sequence).